This TCR beta chain was recovered during a study of blood T cell repertoires in COVID-19. Looking at the study overall: Donors in the United States, Italy and Spain gave samples during acute or convalescent COVID-19. PBMCs, B-cell-depleted T cells, or T cells were the source of the cDNA or gDNA that made up the material.

The CDR3 consists of 13 residues. Trimming took off 2 bases at V and 8 bases at J, with 12 bases between the two ends. Germline-derived CDR1 and CDR2 are MNHEY and SVGEGT. Source study methods: Reference gene primer amplification gave estimated nucleated cell counts. Generated by immunoSEQ multiplex PCR, the TCRdb table keeps only in-frame clones and is missing some. V, J and clone size are those of that table, while D and trimming were read from the DNA. The sample contains hundreds of thousands of clones, 80% to 90% of which appear only once. The gene calls are TRBV6-2 or TRBV6-3 and TRBJ1-2; tentatively, D is TRBD1 (6 bases). This receptor was obtained from a man aged 18 to 29 who had recovered from COVID-19. The sample taken for sequencing was PBMCs or T cells enriched from blood (not recorded which). CDR3 DNA sequence: TGTGCCAGCAGTTACAGACAGGCAGGCGGCTACACCTTC. Its protein product is CASSYRQAGGYTF.